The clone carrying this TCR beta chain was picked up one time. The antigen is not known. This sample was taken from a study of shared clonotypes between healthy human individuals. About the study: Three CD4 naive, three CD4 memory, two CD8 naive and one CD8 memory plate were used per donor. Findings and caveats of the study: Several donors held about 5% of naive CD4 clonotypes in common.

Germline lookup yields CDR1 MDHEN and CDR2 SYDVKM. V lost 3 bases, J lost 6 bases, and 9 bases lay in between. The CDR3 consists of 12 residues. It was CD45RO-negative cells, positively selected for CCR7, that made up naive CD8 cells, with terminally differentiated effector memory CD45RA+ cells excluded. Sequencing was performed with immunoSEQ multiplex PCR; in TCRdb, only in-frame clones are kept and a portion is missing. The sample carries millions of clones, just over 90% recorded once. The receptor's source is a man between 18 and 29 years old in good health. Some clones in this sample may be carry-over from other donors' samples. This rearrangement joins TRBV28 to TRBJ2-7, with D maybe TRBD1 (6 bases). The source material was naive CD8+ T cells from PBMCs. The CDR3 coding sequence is TGTGCCAGCAGTTTCATGGGGGCCGAGCAGTACTTC. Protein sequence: CASSFMGAEQYF.